One sample yielded the 5 T cell receptor beta chains listed below, sequenced in a study of blood T cell repertoires in COVID-19. This table comes from immunoSEQ multiplex PCR, and its TCRdb copy is limited to in-frame clones, with some not included. This sample carries hundreds of thousands of clones, over 75% of them seen once, and the ten largest clones take about 1%. The specimen was PBMCs or T cells enriched from blood (not recorded which). These receptors were obtained from a young man who had recovered from COVID-19.

The chain joins TRBV28 to TRBJ1-1; D is unresolved. Trimming took 5 bases from V and 5 from J, leaving 9 bases between them. The CDR3 is 12 amino acids. CDR1 MDHEN and CDR2 SYDVKM come from the germline V gene. The CDR3 here is CASSPLMTEAFF. The CDR3 region has the DNA TGTGCCAGCAGTCCCCTTATGACTGAAGCTTTCTTT. Full variable domain (remainder filled in from reference TRBV28 and TRBJ1-1): DVKVTQSSRYLVKRTGEKVFLECVQDMDHENMFWYRQDPGLGLRLIYFSYDVKMKEKGDIPEGYSVSREKKERFSLILESASTNQTSMYLCASSPLMTEAFFGQGTRLTVV.

The V and J genes are TRBV11-1 and TRBJ2-7; D unclear. The CDR3 sequence is 12 residues long. Germline assignment: CDR1 SGHAT and CDR2 FQDESV (reference sequence). V lost 3 bases to trimming and J lost 5 bases, with 8 bases between them. Here the CDR3 reads CASSLLFDEQYF. The CDR3 coding sequence is TGTGCCAGCAGCTTGTTGTTCGACGAGCAGTACTTC.

This sequence joins TRBV9 and TRBJ1-1; unclear D gene. Deletions cut 1 base from V and 1 base from J, with 5 bases between. The CDR3 sequence is 13 residues long. From germline, CDR1 is SGDLS and CDR2 YYNGEE. The CDR3 region is CASSVFGNTEAFF. Here the CDR3 DNA reads TGTGCCAGCAGCGTATTCGGGAACACTGAAGCTTTCTTT.

This CDR3 reads CASSLDSPTEAFF. CDR3 nucleotide sequence: TGCGCCAGCAGCTTGGACAGCCCTACTGAAGCTTTCTTT. The chain joins TRBV5-1 to TRBJ1-1, with D uncertain. V was trimmed by 0 bases and J by 5 bases, leaving 8 bases between them. The CDR3 loop spans 13 amino acids. Germline CDR1 reads SGHRS; CDR2 reads YFSETQ.

The chain is built from TRBV3-1 (or the pseudogene TRBV3-2) and TRBJ2-5; weak D call: TRBD1 (5 bases). Trimming took off 3 bases at V and 0 bases at J, with 11 bases between the two ends. Per the germline V gene, CDR1 is LGHDT and CDR2 is YNNKEL (reference sequence). This CDR3 has 15 amino acids. The CDR3 region is CASSQTVRDQETQYF. The CDR3 nucleotides read TGTGCCAGCAGCCAGACAGTCCGAGACCAAGAGACCCAGTACTTC.